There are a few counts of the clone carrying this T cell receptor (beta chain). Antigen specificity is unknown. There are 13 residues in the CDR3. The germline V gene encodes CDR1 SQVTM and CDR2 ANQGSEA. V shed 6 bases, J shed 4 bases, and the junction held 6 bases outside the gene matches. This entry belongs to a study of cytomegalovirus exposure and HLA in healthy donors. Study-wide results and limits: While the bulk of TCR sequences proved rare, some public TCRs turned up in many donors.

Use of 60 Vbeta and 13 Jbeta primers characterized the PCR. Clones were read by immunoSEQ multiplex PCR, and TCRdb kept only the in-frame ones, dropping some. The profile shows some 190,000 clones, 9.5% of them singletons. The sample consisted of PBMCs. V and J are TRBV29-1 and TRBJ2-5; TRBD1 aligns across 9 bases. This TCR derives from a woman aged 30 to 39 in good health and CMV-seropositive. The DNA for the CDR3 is TGCAGCGTGGAACAGGGGGCGTCAGAGACCCAGTACTTC. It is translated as CSVEQGASETQYF.